This TCR beta chain was captured by sequencing in a study of monozygotic twins with inflammatory bowel disease (dated by TCRdb to about 2019). With respect to the entire study: A total of some 30 monozygotic twin pairs were included in the full study, comprising nine German pairs (four IBD-concordant, five IBD-discordant) and 19 IBD-discordant Danish pairs. Each individual had, on average, about 151 000 unique TCRalpha sequences and 181 000 unique TCRbeta sequences available for analysis. Within discordant pairs, disease-associated traits were sought mainly by comparing IBD patients with their genetically identical healthy co-twins. The research as a whole found: No single strong signal or clonotype linked to IBD turned up in the results, so the idea that one exists was not supported. Differing immunosuppressive treatments among patients may have added background noise and inter-individual variability to the repertoires. Compared with healthy twins, IBD patients shared fewer clonotypes with other individuals, and the difference was most pronounced in patients with signs of disease activity. Measured by the inverse Simpson index, TCRbeta repertoire diversity was lower in IBD patients than in their healthy co-twins. Distinction between different T cell subtypes could not be achieved in the analysis. No difference in repertoire similarity was observed between concordant and discordant twins, possibly owing to limited statistical power.

From each donor, a roughly 2.7 ml peripheral blood sample was collected into PAXgene tubes and stored at -80 degrees C. Without any T cell sorting, total RNA was extracted from whole blood using the PAXgene blood miRNA kit on an automated QIAcube. Peripheral blood from monozygotic twin pairs, either concordant or discordant for inflammatory bowel disease, underwent deep TCRalpha and TCRbeta repertoire profiling that used unique molecular barcoding. Smoking habits were recorded for all twin pairs, and individuals were classified as current, former or never smokers. Based on the germline V gene (reference sequence), the CDR1 and CDR2 sequences are SGHAT and FQDESV. The CDR3 has 15 amino acids, counting the end cysteine and phenylalanine. The DNA is unrecorded. In the case of this clonotype: No antigen is known for it.

The library was produced with 5' RACE. Preparation of each TCR library used roughly 3,300 ng of total RNA. For each sample, cDNA synthesis was carried out in eight separate reactions using SMARTScribe reverse transcriptase. During cDNA synthesis, template switching introduced unique molecular identifiers that contained a 6-nucleotide sample barcode. Two nested PCRs of about 15 and 9 cycles amplified the TCRalpha and TCRbeta cDNA, and bead purification followed each PCR. Before amplification, cDNA was treated with uracil DNA-glycosylase and purified using the QIAquick PCR purification kit. The second PCR added Illumina TruSeq-compatible adapters along with sample-specific barcodes. TapeStation and Qubit were used to check library quality and concentration, and 5 ng of each library was pooled. Sequencing of pooled libraries was carried out on an Illumina HiSeq2500 single-index Rapid Run using 2 x 100 bp reads and custom sequencing primers. The authors' analysis ran thus. MiGEC version 1.2.6 was used for UMI-based consensus assembly, which corrected PCR and sequencing errors. MiXCR version 2.1.1 was used for V(D)J alignment, clonotype assembly and CDR3 extraction. To normalise gene usage, clonotype sharing and MAIT/NKT TCR abundance, the analysis used the top 1000, 10 000 and 20 000 clonotypes per sample. Diversity was computed as the inverse Simpson index with the vegan R package after downsampling to 27 000 UMIs. Paired Mann-Whitney U tests were applied to discordant twin pairs, with Benjamini-Hochberg correction for multiple testing. Following reprocessing of the reads by TCRdb, the data hold one row per CDR3 protein sequence and no DNA is available. The V and J calls and clone size are TCRdb's, not the authors'. This sample's table carries 190,000 or so distinct CDR3 sequences. The ten top clones hold less than 2% of the sample.

The sample was blood. The chain joins TRBV11-1 to TRBJ2-1; the D call of TRBD2 rests on TCRdb alone, since no DNA is present to check it. This clonotype originated in a human donor with ulcerative colitis or Crohn's disease, or a healthy co-twin of an affected twin (not recorded which). The CDR3 region reads CASSLAQLVGPEQFF.